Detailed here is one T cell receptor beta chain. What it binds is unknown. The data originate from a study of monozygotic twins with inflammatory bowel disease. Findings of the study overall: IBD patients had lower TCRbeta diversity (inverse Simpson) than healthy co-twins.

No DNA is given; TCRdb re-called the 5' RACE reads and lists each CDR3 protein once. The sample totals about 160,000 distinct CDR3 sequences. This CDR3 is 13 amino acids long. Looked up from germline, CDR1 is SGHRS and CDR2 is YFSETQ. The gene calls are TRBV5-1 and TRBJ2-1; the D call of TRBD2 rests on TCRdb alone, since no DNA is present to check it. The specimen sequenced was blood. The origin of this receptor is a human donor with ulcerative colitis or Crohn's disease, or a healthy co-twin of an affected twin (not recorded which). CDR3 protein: CASSPTSVGEQFF.